A single TCR beta chain is shown here with its context. Antigen unknown. V was cut by 7 bases and J by 0 bases, with 13 bases left in between. The germline gives CDR1 PRHDT, CDR2 FYEKMQ (reference sequence). The CDR3 loop spans 14 amino acids. These data come from a study of CD8+ T cells in alopecia areata. Study summary: Those treated were given oral tofacitinib at 5 to 10 mg twice daily.

Once RNA had been extracted, it was reverse transcribed into cDNA to act as the sequencing template. Measured with immunoSEQ multiplex PCR; TCRdb has only the in-frame clones, and not every one. The data show around 190,000 clones, roughly 60% seen once. Study observations and caveats: Sequencing of scalp tissue also captures the resident alphabeta T cells of normal skin. Possibly as an HLA-related effect, TCR sharing across patients appeared less clear than in mice.

Treatment defined: oral pan-JAK inhibitor, 5-10 mg twice daily. Samples from alopecia areata patients were lesional scalp punch biopsies and peripheral blood. V gene TRBV13 combines with J gene TRBJ2-7, with TRBD2 as a possible D gene (6 bases). The sample consisted of CD4+ T cells sorted from blood, taken at week 24, from a patient treated with tofacitinib. This TCR came from a human donor with alopecia areata. The CDR3 sequence is CASTVGGTSYEQYF. In DNA, the CDR3 is TGTGCCAGCACCGTTGGGGGGACCTCCTACGAGCAGTACTTC. Drawing the rest from reference TRBV13 and TRBJ2-7, the complete variable domain is AAGVIQSPRHLIKEKRETATLKCYPIPRHDTVYWYQQGPGQDPQFLISFYEKMQSDKGSIPDRFSAQQFSDYHSELNMSSLELGDSALYFCASTVGGTSYEQYFGPGTRLTVT.